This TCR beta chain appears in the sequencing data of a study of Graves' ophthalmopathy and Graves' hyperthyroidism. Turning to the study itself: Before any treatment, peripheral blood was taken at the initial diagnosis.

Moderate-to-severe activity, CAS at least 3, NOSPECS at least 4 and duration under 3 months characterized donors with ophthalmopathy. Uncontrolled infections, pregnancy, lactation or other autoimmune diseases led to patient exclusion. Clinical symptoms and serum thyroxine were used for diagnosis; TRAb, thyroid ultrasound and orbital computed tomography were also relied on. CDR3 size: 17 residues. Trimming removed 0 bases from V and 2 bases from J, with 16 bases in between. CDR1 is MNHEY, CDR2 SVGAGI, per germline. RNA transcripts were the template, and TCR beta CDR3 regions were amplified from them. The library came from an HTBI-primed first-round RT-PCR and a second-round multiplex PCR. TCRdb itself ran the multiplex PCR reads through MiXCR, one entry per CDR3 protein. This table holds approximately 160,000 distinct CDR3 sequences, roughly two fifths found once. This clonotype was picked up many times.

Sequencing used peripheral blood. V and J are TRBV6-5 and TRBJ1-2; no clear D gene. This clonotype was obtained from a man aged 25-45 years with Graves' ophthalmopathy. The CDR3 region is CASSYSISQIENYGYTF. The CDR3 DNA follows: TGTGCCAGCAGTTACTCGATATCGCAGATAGAAAACTATGGCTACACCTTC.